The 15 T cell receptor beta chains reported below all come from one sample, sequenced in a study of spatial heterogeneity in lung cancer. Study observations and caveats: The study found that expanded intratumoral alpha and beta TCR counts tracked tumor mutation counts.

As for time point: sample taken at primary tumor resection. TCRdb called the 5' RACE reads again in MiXCR, with one record for every CDR3 protein. The table lists more than 2,000 distinct CDR3 sequences, 6.5% to 9% of them singletons. No cognate antigen is known for these TCRs. The specimen was lung tumor tissue, collected at surgery. All receptors come from a male donor with early-stage non-small cell lung cancer.

The sample holds many counts of this clonotype. The chain links TRBV19 to TRBJ2-5; D may be TRBD1 (6 bases). CDR1 is LNHDA, CDR2 SQIVND, per germline (reference sequence). The CDR3 spans 12 residues. Trimming shortened V by 10 bases and J by 4 bases, and 13 bases separated the two germline ends. CDR3 DNA: TGTGCCACCCGACAGGTAGGAGAGACCCAGTACTTC. Translation: CATRQVGETQYF.

This clonotype is classed as medium-sized. The chain couples TRBV3-1 to TRBJ1-2; TRBD1 matches 9 bases. The CDR3 sequence is 15 residues long. Germline values: CDR1 LGHDT, CDR2 YNNKEL (reference sequence). The junction had 6 bases not matched to a gene; V was cut back by 4 bases and J by 3 bases. The CDR3 is CASSLNRQGDYGYTF. CDR3 nucleotides: TGTGCCAGCAGCCTCAACCGACAGGGGGACTATGGCTACACCTTC.

The V gene is TRBV20-1, the J gene TRBJ2-1; D unclear. There are 14 residues in the CDR3. The V end was cut by 5 bases, the J end by 0 bases, with 11 bases between. Germline loops: CDR1 DFQATT, CDR2 SNEGSKA (reference sequence). This CDR3 reads CSAPASRSYNEQFF. The CDR3 DNA is TGCAGTGCTCCCGCGTCCCGCTCCTACAATGAGCAGTTCTTC.

In its sample, this clonotype is medium-sized. The chain links TRBV6-2 or TRBV6-3 to TRBJ2-3; TRBD2 might be the D (5 bases). Germline loops: CDR1 MNHEY, CDR2 SVGEGT. CDR3 size: 12 residues. V shed 5 bases and J shed 6 bases, with 9 bases lying between them. The CDR3 region is CASSGLVDTQYF. The CDR3 region has the DNA TGTGCCAGCAGTGGACTCGTGGATACGCAGTATTTT.

By proportion, this clonotype is large. The genes are TRBV7-2 and TRBJ1-2, with D uncertain. The V gene lost 5 bases and the J gene lost 2 bases, with 9 bases spanning the gap. Germline-derived CDR1 and CDR2 are SGHTA and FQGNSA. This CDR3 spans 13 amino acids. The CDR3, as DNA: TGTGCCAGCAGCCCCGACCAGAACTATGGCTACACCTTC. Encoded protein: CASSPDQNYGYTF.

By share, this clonotype counts as medium-sized. The chain links TRBV5-8 to TRBJ2-3; 7 positions agree with TRBD1. The CDR3 spans 15 residues. V shed 7 bases, J shed 4 bases, and the junction held 12 bases outside the gene matches. CDR1 is SGHTS and CDR2 is YDEGEE in the germline V gene. The CDR3, as DNA: TGTGCCAGCCAGCAATCACAGGGGCAGGCAGATACGCAGTATTTT. Translating it yields CASQQSQGQADTQYF.

By sample share, this clonotype is medium-sized (0.01 to 0.1%). The V and J genes are TRBV6-2 or TRBV6-3 and TRBJ2-7; 8 bases align to TRBD1. Germline-derived CDR1 and CDR2 are MNHEY and SVGEGT. The J segment lost 7 bases and the V segment lost 0 bases, leaving 11 bases of the junction unmatched. The CDR3 consists of 16 residues. The CDR3 region has the DNA TGTGCCAGCAGTTACTCGACGGGACAGGCCCTCCCGGAGCAGTACTTC. Residues: CASSYSTGQALPEQYF.

This clonotype rates as medium-sized. The CDR3 spells CASRAGTGTQETQYF. The CDR3 bases are TGTGCCAGCAGGGCCGGGACAGGGACTCAAGAGACCCAGTACTTC. The V gene is TRBV2, the J gene TRBJ2-5, with TRBD1 identical over 9 bases. The ends lost 6 bases at V and 2 bases at J; junction bases unmatched: 7. Germline V lookup: CDR1 SNHLY, CDR2 FYNNEI. The CDR3 is 15 residues long. The full variable domain, rest sourced from reference TRBV2 and TRBJ2-5, is EPEVTQTPSHQVTQMGQEVILRCVPISNHLYFYWYRQILGQKVEFLVSFYNNEISEKSEIFDDQFSVERPDGSNFTLKIRSTKLEDSAMYFCASRAGTGTQETQYFGPGTRLLVL.

By frequency in the sample, this clonotype is medium-sized. The genes are TRBV6-5 and TRBJ2-1; tentatively, D is TRBD2 (5 bases). CDR1 and CDR2 (germline): MNHEY, SVGAGI. This CDR3 has 16 residues. Trimming left V 0 bases short and J 9 bases short, with 18 bases between. The CDR3 reads CASSYSRAGTDSEQFF. The CDR3, as DNA: TGTGCCAGCAGTTACTCGAGGGCCGGAACCGATAGTGAGCAGTTCTTC.

Relative to its sample, this clonotype is medium-sized. J is TRBJ1-4 and V is TRBV30; D is perhaps TRBD1 (6 bases). V dropped 4 bases and J dropped 6 bases, with 18 bases sitting between them. Germline CDR1 reads GTSNPN; CDR2 reads SVGIG (reference sequence). CDR3 length: 15 residues. The CDR3 region has the DNA TGTGCCTGGACCCTATGGGGGGGCACGGATGAAAAACTGTTTTTT. This gives the protein CAWTLWGGTDEKLFF.

Within the sample, this clonotype is medium-sized. The rearrangement joins TRBV14 to TRBJ2-7; tentatively, D is TRBD2 (6 bases). V was trimmed by 1 base and J by 2 bases, leaving 18 bases between them. Germline-derived CDR1 and CDR2 are SGHDN and FVKESK. This CDR3 contains 17 residues. The CDR3: CASSQVPRWGVTYEQYF. Here the CDR3 DNA reads TGTGCCAGCAGCCAAGTCCCCAGGTGGGGGGTCACCTACGAGCAGTACTTC.

Within the sample, this clonotype is medium-sized. The CDR3 is CASSSESGGRYEQYF. CDR3 in DNA: TGTGCCAGCAGCTCGGAAAGCGGGGGCCGCTACGAGCAGTACTTC. The chain uses TRBV7-9 and TRBJ2-7; 8 nucleotides line up with TRBD2. CDR1 SEHNR and CDR2 FQNEAQ come from the germline V gene (reference sequence). Losses at the gene ends were 4 bases for V and 3 bases for J; bases not matched to a gene: 8. This CDR3 has 15 residues.

In its sample, this clonotype was seen many times. The rearrangement links TRBV6-5 to TRBJ2-7; 9 nucleotides match TRBD2. Germline values: CDR1 MNHEY, CDR2 SVGAGI. V trimming: 2 bases; J trimming: 6 bases; junction bases outside the gene matches: 8. The CDR3 is 15 residues long. In DNA, the CDR3 is TGTGCCAGCAGTTACGGCGGGGGGGCCGGCGGCGAGCAGTACTTC. The encoded protein is CASSYGGGAGGEQYF.

This clonotype is categorized as medium-sized. The chain recombines TRBV18 with TRBJ1-1; D ambiguous. Germline CDR1 and CDR2: KGHSH and LQKENI. CDR3 length: 13 amino acids. V was clipped by 5 bases and J by 1 base, with 8 bases between them. DNA of the CDR3: TGTGCCAGCTCAAACGCAGCGAACACTGAAGCTTTCTTT. Translating it yields CASSNAANTEAFF.

In its sample, this clonotype ranks as medium-sized. This rearrangement joins TRBV6-5 to TRBJ1-5; 7 bases are shared with TRBD1. V shed 4 bases and J 0 bases; nucleotides not matched to a gene: 9. The CDR3 is 17 amino acids. Germline assignment: CDR1 MNHEY and CDR2 SVGAGI. CDR3 loop: CASSSTGAAYSNQPQHF. The CDR3 DNA reads as TGTGCCAGCAGTTCTACAGGGGCGGCTTATAGCAATCAGCCCCAGCATTTT.